This T cell receptor beta chain was captured in a study of blood T cell repertoires in COVID-19. Study context: Samples representing acute and convalescent COVID-19 were sourced from the United States, Italy and Spain. PBMCs, B-cell-depleted T cells, or T cells were the source of the cDNA or gDNA that made up the material.

The protocol was immunoSEQ multiplex PCR, while the TCRdb copy is restricted to in-frame clones and leaves out a portion. The sample lists approximately 180,000 clones, around 85% occurring once. Recruited during active infection, patients (from Seattle) were subsequently followed longitudinally. Germline V gene lookup returns CDR1 MNHEY and CDR2 SVGAGI. V gave up 5 bases and J gave up 2 bases, with 2 bases separating them. The CDR3 has 11 amino acids. Sequencing used peripheral blood. The TCR comes from a person aged 70 to 85 with COVID-19, enrolled during active disease. This chain joins TRBV6-5 and TRBJ2-3, with D unclear. As DNA, the CDR3 is TGTGCCAGCAGTCTCACAGATACGCAGTATTTT. Translating gives CASSLTDTQYF.